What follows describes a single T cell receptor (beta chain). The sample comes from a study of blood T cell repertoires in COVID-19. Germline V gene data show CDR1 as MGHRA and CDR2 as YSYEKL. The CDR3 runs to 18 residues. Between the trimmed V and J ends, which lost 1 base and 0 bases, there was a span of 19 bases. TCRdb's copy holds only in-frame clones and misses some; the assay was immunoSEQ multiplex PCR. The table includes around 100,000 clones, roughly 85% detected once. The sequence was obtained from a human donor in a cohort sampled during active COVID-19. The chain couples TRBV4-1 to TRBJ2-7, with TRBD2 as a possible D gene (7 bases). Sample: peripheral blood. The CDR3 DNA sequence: TGCGCCAGCAGCCAAGGGAAGGGGGGGGCCAGGGACTCCTACGAGCAGTACTTC. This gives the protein CASSQGKGGARDSYEQYF.